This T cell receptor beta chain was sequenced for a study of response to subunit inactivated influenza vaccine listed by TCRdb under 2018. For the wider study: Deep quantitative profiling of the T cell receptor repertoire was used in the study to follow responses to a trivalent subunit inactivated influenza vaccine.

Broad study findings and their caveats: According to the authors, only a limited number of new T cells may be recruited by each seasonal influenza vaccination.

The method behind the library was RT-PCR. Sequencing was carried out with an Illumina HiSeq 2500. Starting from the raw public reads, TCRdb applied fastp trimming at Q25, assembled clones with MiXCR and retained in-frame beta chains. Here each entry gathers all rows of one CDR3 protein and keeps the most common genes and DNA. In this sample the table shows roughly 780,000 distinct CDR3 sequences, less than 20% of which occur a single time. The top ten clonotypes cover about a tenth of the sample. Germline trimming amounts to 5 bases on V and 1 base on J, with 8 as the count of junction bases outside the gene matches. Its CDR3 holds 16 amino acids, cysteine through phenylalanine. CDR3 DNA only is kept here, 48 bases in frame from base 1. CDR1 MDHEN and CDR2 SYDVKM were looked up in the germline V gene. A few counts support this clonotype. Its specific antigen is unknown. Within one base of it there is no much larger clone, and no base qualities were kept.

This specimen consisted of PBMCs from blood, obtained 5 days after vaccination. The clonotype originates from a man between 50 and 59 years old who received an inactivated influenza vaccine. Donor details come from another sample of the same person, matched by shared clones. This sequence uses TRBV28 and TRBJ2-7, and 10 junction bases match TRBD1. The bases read TGTGCCAGCAGTGTTCCGGGACAGGGGCGATCCTACGAGCAGTACTTC. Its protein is CASSVPGQGRSYEQYF.